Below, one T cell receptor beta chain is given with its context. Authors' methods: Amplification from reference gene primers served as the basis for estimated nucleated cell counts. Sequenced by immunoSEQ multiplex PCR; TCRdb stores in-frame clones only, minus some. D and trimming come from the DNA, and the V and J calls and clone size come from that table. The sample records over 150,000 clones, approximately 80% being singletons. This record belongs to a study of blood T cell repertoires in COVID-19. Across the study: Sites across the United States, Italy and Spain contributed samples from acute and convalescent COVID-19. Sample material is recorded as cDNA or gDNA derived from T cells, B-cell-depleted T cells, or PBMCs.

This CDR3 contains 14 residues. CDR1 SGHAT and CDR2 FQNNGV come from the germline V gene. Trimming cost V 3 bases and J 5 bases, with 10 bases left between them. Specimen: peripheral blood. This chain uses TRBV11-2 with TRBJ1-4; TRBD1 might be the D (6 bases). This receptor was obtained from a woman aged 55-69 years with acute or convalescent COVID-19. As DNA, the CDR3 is TGTGCCAGCAGCTTTAACAGGGAGAATGAAAAACTGTTTTTT. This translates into CASSFNRENEKLFF.